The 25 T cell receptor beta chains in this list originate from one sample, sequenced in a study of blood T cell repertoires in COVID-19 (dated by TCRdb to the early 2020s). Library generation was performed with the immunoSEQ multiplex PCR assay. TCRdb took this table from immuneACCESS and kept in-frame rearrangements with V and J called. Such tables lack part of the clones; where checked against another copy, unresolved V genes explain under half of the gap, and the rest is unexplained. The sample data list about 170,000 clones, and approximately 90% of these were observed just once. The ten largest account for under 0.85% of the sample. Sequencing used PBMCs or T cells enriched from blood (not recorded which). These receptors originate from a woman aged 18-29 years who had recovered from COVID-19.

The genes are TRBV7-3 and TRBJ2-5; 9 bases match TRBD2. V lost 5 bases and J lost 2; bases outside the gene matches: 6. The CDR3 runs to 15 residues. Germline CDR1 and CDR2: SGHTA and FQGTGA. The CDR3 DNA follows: TGTGCCAGCAGCCGTGGTAGCGGGGGACAAGAGACCCAGTACTTC. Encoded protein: CASSRGSGGQETQYF.

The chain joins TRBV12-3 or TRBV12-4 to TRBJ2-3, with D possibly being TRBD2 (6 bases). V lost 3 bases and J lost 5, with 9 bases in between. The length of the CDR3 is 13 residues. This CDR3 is CASSFGRLDTQYF. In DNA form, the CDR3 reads TGTGCCAGCAGTTTCGGGAGACTAGATACGCAGTATTTT.

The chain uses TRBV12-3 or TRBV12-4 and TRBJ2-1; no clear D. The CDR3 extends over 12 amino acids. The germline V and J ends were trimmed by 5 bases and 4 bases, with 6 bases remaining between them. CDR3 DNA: TGTGCCAGCAGTACTTCATACAATGAGCAGTTCTTC. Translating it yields CASSTSYNEQFF.

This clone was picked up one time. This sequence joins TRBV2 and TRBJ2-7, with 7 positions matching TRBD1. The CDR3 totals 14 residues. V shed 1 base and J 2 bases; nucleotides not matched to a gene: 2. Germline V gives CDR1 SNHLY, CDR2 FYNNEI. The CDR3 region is CASSEGTGPYEQYF. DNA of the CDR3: TGTGCCAGCAGTGAAGGGACAGGCCCCTACGAGCAGTACTTC.

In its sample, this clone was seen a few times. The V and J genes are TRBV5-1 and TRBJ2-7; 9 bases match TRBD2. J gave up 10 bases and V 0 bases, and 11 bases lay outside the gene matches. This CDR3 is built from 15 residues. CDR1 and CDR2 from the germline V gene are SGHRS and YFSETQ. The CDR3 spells CASSLESRGLAPQYF. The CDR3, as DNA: TGCGCCAGCAGCTTGGAGTCCAGGGGACTAGCACCACAGTACTTC.

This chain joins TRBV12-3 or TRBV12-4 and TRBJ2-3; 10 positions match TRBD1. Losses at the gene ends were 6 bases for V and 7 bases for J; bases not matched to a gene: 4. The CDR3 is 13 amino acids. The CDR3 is CASRGTGDYTQYF. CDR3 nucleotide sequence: TGTGCCAGCAGAGGGACAGGGGATTATACGCAGTATTTT.

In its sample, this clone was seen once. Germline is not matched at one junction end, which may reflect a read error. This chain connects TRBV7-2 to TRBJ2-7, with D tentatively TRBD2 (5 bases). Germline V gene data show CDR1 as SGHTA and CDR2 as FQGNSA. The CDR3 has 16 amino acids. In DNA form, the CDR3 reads TGTGCCAGCAGCCTAACAACCGGACTTGTACCTTACGTGCAGTACTTC. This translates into CASSLTTGLVPYVQYF.

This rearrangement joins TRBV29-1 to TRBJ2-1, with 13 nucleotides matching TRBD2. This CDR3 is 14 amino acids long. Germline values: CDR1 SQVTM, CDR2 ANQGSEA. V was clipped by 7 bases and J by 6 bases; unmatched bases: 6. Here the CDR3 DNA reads TGCAGCGGTGGACTAGCGGGAGTTACCAATGAGCAGTTCTTC. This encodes CSGGLAGVTNEQFF.

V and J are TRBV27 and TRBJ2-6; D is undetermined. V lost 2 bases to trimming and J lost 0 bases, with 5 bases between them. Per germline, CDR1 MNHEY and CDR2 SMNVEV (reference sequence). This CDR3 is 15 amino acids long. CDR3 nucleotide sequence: TGTGCCAGCAGTTTAGGCCTCTCTGGGGCCAACGTCCTGACTTTC. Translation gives CASSLGLSGANVLTF.

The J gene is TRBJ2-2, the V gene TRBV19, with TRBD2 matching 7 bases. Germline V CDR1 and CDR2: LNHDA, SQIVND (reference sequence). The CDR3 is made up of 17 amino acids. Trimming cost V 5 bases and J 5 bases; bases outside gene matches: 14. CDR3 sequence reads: CASSLLAGLASTGELFF. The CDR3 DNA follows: TGTGCCAGTAGTCTATTAGCGGGCCTAGCGTCAACCGGGGAGCTGTTTTTT.

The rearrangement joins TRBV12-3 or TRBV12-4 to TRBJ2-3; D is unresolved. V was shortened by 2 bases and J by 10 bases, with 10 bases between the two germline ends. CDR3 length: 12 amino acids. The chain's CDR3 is CASSLYPFPQYF. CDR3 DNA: TGTGCCAGCAGTTTATATCCCTTTCCGCAGTATTTT.

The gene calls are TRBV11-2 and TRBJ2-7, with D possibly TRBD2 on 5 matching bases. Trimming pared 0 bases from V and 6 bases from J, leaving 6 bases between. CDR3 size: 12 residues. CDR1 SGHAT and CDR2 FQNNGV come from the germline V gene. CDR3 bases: TGTGCCAGCAGCTTAGAACGGGGCGAGCAGTACTTC. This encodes CASSLERGEQYF.

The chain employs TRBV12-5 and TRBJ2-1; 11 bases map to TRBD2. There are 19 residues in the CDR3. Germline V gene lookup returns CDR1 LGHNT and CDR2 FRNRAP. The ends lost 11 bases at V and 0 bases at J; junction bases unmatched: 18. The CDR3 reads CACSPGLAAIGGSYNEQFF. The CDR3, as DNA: TGTGCTTGTAGTCCGGGACTAGCGGCGATTGGGGGCTCCTACAATGAGCAGTTCTTC.

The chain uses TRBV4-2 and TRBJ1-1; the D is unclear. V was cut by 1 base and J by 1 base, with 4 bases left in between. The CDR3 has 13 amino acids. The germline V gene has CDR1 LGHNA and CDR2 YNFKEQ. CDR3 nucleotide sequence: TGTGCCAGCAGCCAAGCACAGAACACTGAAGCTTTCTTT. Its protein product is CASSQAQNTEAFF.

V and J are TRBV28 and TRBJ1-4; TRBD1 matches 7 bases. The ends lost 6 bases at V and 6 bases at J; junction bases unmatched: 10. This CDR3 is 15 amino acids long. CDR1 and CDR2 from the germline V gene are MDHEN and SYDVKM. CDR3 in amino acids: CASRTDRADHEKLFF. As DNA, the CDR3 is TGTGCCAGCAGAACCGACAGGGCTGATCATGAAAAACTGTTTTTT.

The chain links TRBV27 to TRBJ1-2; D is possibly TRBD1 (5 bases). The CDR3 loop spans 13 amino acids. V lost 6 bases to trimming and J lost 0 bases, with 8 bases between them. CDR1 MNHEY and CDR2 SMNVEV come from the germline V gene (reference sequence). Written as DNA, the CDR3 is TGTGCCAGCAGGACAGCAGCTAACTATGGCTACACCTTC. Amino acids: CASRTAANYGYTF.

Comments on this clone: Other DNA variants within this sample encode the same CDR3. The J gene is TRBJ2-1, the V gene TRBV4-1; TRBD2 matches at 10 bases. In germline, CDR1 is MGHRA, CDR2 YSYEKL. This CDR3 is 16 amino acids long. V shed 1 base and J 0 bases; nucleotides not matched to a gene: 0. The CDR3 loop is CASSQASGSSYNEQFF. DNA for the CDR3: TGCGCCAGCAGCCAAGCTAGCGGGAGCTCCTACAATGAGCAGTTCTTC.

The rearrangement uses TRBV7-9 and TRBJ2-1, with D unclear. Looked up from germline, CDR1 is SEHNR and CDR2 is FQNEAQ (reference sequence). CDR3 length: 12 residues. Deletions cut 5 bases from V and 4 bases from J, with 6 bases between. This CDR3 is CASSAEYNEQFF. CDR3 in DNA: TGTGCCAGCAGCGCAGAATACAATGAGCAGTTCTTC.

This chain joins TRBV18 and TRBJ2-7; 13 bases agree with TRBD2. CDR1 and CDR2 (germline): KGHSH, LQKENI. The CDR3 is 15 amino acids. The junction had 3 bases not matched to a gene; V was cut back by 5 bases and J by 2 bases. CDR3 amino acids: CASSRLAGGPYEQYF. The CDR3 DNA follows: TGTGCCAGCTCAAGACTAGCGGGGGGACCCTACGAGCAGTACTTC.

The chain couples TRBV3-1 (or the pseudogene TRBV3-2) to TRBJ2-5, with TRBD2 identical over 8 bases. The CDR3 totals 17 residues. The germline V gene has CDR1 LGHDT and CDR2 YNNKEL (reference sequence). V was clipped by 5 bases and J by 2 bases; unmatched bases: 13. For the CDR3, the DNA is TGTGCCAGCAGCTTCCCTACGGGGGTAGCGGGGCAAGAGACCCAGTACTTC. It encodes CASSFPTGVAGQETQYF.

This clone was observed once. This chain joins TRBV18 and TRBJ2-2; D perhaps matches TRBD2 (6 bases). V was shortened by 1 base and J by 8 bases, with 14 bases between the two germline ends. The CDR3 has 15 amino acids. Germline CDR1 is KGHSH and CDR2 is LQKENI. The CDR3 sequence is CASSPRDFSPGELFF. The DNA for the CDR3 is TGTGCCAGCTCACCACGGGACTTCAGCCCTGGGGAGCTGTTTTTT.

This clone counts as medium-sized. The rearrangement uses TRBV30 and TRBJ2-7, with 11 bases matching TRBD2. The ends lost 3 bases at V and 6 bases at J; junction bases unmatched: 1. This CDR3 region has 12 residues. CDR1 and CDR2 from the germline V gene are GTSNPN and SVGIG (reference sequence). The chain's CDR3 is CAWRGLAVEQYF. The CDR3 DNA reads TGTGCCTGGAGGGGACTAGCGGTCGAGCAGTACTTC.

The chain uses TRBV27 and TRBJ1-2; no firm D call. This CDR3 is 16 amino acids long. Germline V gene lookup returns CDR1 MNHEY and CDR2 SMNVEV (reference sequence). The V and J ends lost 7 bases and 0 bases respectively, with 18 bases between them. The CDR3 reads CASKVGGGSTNYGYTF. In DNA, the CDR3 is TGTGCCAGCAAGGTGGGAGGAGGATCCACTAACTATGGCTACACCTTC.

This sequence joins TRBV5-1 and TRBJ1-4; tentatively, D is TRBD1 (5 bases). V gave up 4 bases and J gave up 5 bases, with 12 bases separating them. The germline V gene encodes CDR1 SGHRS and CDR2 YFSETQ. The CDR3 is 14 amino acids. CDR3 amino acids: CASSPGGVNEKLFF. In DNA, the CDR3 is TGCGCCAGCAGCCCTGGGGGGGTAAATGAAAAACTGTTTTTT.

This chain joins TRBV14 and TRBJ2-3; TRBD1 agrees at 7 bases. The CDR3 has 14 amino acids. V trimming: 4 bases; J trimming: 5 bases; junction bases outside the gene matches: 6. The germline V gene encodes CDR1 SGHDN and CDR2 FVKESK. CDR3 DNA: TGTGCCAGCAGCCTGACAGGGCTTATAGATACGCAGTATTTT. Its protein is CASSLTGLIDTQYF.